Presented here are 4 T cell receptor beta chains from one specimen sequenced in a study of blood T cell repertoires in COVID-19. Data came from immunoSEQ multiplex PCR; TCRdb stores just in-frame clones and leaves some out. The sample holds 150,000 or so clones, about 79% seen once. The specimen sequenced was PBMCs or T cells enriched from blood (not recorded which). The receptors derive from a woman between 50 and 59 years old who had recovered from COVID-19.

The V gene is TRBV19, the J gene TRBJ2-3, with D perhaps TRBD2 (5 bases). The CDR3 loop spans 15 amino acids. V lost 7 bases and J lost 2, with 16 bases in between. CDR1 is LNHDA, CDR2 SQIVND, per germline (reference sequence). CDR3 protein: CASTAGALFTDTQYF. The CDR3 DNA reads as TGTGCCAGTACCGCGGGCGCCCTCTTCACAGATACGCAGTATTTT.

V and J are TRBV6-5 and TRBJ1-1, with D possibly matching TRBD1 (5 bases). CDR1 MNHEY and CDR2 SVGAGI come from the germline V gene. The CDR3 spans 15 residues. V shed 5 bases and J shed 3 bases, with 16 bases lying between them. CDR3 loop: CASSNRQRLYTEAFF. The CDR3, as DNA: TGTGCCAGCAGTAACCGACAGAGACTTTACACTGAAGCTTTCTTT.

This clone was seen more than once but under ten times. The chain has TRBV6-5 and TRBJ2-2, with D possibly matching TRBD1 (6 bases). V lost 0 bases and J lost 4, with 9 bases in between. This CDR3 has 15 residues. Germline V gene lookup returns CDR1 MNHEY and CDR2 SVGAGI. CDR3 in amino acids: CASSYSKGGTGELFF. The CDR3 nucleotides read TGTGCCAGCAGTTACTCGAAAGGGGGCACCGGGGAGCTGTTTTTT.

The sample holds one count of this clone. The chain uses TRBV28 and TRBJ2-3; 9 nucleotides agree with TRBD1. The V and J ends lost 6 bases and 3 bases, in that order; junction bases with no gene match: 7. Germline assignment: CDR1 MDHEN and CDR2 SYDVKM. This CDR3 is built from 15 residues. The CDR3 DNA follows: TGTGCCAGCAGCGCCGGGACAGGGAATACAGATACGCAGTATTTT. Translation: CASSAGTGNTDTQYF.